This TCR beta chain was found in a study of Ad26.COV2.S vaccination and SARS-CoV-2 variants. Study results and caveats: Reportedly, spike-specific CD8+ and CD4+ T cell responses achieved substantial breadth once vaccination had taken place.

The data were produced by immunoSEQ multiplex PCR, yet TCRdb's version contains in-frame clones alone and is incomplete. There are 180,000 or so clones in the sample; roughly 85% occur only once, and about 5.9% lies in the top ten. As concerns this clone: Its antigen remains unidentified.

CDR1 and CDR2 from the germline V gene are LGHDT and YNNKEL (reference sequence). Trimming pared 4 bases from V and 9 bases from J, leaving 22 bases between. The length of the CDR3 is 16 residues. V and J are TRBV3-1 (or the pseudogene TRBV3-2) and TRBJ2-1, with D possibly being TRBD1 or TRBD2 (5 bases each). The source was peripheral blood, collected after recovery from COVID-19. The sequence came from a human donor who had recovered from COVID-19. The CDR3 reads CASSLVGASPIGEQFF. The CDR3 nucleotides are TGTGCCAGCAGCCTAGTAGGGGCTAGCCCCATAGGTGAGCAGTTCTTC.